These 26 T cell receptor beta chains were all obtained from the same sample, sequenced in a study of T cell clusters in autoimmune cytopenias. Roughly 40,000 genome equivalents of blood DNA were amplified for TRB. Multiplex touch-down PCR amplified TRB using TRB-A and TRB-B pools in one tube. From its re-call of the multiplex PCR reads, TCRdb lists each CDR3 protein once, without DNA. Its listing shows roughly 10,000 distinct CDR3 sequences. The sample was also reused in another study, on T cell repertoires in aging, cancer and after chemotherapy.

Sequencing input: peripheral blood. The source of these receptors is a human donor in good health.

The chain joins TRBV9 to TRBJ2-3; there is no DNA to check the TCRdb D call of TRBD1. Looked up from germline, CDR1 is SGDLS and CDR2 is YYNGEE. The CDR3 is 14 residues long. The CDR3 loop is CASSRVGTSDTQYF.

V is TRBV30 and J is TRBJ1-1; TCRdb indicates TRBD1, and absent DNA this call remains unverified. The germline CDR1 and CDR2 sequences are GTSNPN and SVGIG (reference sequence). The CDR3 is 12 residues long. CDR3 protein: CAWGTPNTEAFF.

The CDR3 protein is CASSVDIDTQYF. The chain combines TRBV9 with TRBJ2-3. In germline, CDR1 is SGDLS, CDR2 YYNGEE. The CDR3 totals 12 residues.

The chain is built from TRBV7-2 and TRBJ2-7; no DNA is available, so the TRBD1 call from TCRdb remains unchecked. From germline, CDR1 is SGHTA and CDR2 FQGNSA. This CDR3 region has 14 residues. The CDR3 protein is CASSLGGAHYEQYF.

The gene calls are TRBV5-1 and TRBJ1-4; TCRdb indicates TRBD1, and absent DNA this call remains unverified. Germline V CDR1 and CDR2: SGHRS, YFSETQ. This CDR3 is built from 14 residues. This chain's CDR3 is CASSPGQRNEKLFF.

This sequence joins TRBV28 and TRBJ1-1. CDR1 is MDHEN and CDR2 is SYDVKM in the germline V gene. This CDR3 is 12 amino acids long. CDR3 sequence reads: CASSFGNTEAFF.

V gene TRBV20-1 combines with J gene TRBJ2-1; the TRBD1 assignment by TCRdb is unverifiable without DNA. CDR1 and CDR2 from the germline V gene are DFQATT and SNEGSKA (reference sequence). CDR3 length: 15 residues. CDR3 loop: CSALAGGGSYNEQFF.

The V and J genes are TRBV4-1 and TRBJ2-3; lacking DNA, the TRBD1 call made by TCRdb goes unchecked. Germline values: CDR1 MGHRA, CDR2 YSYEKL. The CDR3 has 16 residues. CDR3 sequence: CASSRGGGPPPDTQYF.

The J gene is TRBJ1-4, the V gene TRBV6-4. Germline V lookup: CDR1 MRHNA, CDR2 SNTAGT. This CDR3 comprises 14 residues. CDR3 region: CASSDRGGNEKLFF.

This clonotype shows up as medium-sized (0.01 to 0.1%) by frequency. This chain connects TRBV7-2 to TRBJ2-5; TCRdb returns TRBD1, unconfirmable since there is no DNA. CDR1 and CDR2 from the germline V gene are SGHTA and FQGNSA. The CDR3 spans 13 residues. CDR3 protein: CASSSKGAPTQYF.

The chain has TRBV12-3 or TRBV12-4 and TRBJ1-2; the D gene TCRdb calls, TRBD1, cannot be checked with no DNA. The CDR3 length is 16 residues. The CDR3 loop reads CASSIGRTGAMGGYTF.

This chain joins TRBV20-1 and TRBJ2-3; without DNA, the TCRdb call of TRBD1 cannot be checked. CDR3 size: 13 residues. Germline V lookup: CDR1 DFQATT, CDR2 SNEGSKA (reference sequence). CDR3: CSPYDRFADTQYF.

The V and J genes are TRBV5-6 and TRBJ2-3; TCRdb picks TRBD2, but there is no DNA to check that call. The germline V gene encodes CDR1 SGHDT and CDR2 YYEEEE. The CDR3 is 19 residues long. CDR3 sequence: CASSTGLAGGRKVPDTQYF.

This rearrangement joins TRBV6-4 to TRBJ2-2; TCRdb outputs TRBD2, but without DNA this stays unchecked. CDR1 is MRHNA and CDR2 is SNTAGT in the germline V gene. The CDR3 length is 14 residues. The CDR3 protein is CASSEAGGTGELFF.

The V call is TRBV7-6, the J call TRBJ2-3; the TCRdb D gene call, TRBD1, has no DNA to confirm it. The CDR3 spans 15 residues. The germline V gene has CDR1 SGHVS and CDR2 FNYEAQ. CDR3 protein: CASSPWPQNTDTQYF. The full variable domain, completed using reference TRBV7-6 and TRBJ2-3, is GAGVSQSPRYKVTKRGQDVALRCDPISGHVSLYWYRQALGQGPEFLTYFNYEAQQDKSGLPNDRFSAERPEGSISTLTIQRTEQRDSAMYRCASSPWPQNTDTQYFGPGTRLTVL.

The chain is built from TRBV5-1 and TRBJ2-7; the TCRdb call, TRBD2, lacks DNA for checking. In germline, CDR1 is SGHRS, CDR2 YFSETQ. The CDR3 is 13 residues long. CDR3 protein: CASSLKVSGEQYF.

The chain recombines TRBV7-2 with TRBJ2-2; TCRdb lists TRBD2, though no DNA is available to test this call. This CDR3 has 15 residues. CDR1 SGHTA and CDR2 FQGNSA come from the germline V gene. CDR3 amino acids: CASSSRSGPTGELFF. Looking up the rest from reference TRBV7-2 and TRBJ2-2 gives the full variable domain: GAGVSQSPSNKVTEKGKDVELRCDPISGHTALYWYRQSLGQGLEFLIYFQGNSAPDKSGLPSDRFSAERTGGSVSTLTIQRTQQEDSAVYLCASSSRSGPTGELFFGEGSRLTVL.

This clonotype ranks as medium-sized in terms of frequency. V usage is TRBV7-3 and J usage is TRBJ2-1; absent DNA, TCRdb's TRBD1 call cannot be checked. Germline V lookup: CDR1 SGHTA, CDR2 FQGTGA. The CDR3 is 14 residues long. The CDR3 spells CASSLQGGNNEQFF.

The CDR3 region is CASSQDRDYEQYF. The chain employs TRBV5-4 and TRBJ2-7; TCRdb's D gene call, TRBD1, goes unchecked for lack of DNA. The CDR3 spans 13 residues. The germline V gene has CDR1 SGHNT and CDR2 YYREEE (reference sequence).

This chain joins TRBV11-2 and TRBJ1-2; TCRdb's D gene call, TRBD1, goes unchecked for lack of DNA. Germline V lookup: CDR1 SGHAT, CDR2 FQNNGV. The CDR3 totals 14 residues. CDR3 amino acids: CASSQPGLHYGYTF.

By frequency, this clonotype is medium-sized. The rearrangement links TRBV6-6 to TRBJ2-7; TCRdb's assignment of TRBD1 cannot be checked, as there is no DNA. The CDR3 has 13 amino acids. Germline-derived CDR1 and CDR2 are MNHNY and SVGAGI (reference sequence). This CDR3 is CASSYTRGNEQYF.

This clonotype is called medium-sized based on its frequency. The CDR3 loop is CASSITGTTDTQYF. The gene calls are TRBV19 and TRBJ2-3; TCRdb lists TRBD1, though no DNA is available to test this call. Per the germline V gene, CDR1 is LNHDA and CDR2 is SQIVND (reference sequence). The CDR3 consists of 14 residues.

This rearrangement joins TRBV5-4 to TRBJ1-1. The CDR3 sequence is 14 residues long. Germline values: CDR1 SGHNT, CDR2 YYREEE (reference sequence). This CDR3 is CASSSSRGSTEAFF.

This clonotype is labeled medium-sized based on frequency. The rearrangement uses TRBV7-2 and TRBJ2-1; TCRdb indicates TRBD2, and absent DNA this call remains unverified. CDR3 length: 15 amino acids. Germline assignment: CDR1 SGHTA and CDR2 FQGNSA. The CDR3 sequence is CASSQRTRLAGGQFF.

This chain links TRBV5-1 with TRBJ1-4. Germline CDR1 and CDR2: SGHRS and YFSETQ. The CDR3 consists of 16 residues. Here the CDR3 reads CASSLGARVGGEKLFF.

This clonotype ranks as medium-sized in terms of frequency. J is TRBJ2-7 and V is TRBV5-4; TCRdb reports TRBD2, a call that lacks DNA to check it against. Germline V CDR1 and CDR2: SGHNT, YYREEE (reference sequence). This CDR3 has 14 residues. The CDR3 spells CASSQSGGLDEQYF.